The T cell receptor (beta chain) under discussion was sequenced for a study of cytomegalovirus exposure and HLA in healthy donors. Study as a whole: Approximately 77 million unique TCRs from HLA-typed donors were held in an early release of data.

Looked up from germline, CDR1 is MGHDK and CDR2 is SYGVNS. This CDR3 has 12 amino acids. Trimming took 8 bases from V and 4 from J; bases not matched to a gene: 4. As regards this clone: Its antigen remains unidentified. Other nucleotide sequences from this sample produce the same CDR3.

PCR employed 60 Vbeta and 13 Jbeta primers. In the authors' workflow: A later analysis counted approximately 80 million unique TCR beta chains, 9.5 million to 12 million shared. Assay: immunoSEQ multiplex PCR; the TCRdb copy retains only in-frame clones and omits some. The V and J calls and clone size were taken over from that table, and D and trimming were inferred from the DNA. Of 150,000 or so clones in the sample, roughly 80% are singletons; the top ten hold under 4.5%. Study-level findings and limits: It was in a later analysis that TCR association rates were seen to vary by HLA locus, highest for DRB1 and lowest for HLA-C. Trimming of TCR beta V- and J-genes showed a link, identified in a later analysis, to a missense DCLRE1C variant.

Sequencing was performed on PBMCs. The receptor was derived from a woman aged 40-49 years in good health and CMV-seronegative. J is TRBJ1-2 and V is TRBV25-1; 7 bases agree with TRBD1. CDR3 sequence reads: CASGTESYGYTF. The DNA of the CDR3 is TGTGCCAGCGGGACAGAGAGCTATGGCTACACCTTC.